This passage covers 31 T cell receptor beta chains from one sample sequenced in a study of blood T cell repertoires in COVID-19. Clones were read by immunoSEQ multiplex PCR, and TCRdb kept only the in-frame ones, dropping some. The data show about 210,000 clones, roughly 90% seen once. The specimen sequenced was peripheral blood. The source is a woman aged 40 to 49 with acute or convalescent COVID-19.

The genes are TRBV9 and TRBJ2-6; D is perhaps TRBD1 (5 bases). The CDR3 has 17 amino acids. V was pared by 1 base and J by 0 bases, with 11 bases between. The germline gives CDR1 SGDLS, CDR2 YYNGEE. CDR3 loop: CASSVSAGNSGANVLTF. DNA of the CDR3: TGTGCCAGCAGCGTATCCGCAGGGAACTCTGGGGCCAACGTCCTGACTTTC.

This chain uses TRBV4-1 with TRBJ2-1; 9 bases are shared with TRBD1. The germline CDR1 and CDR2 sequences are MGHRA and YSYEKL. The ends lost 4 bases at V and 1 base at J; junction bases unmatched: 8. This CDR3 has 17 amino acids. Written as DNA, the CDR3 is TGCGCCAGCAGCCCTCTTTTCGGGACAGGGTCCTACAATGAGCAGTTCTTC. It translates to CASSPLFGTGSYNEQFF.

The chain is built from TRBV2 and TRBJ1-1; a weak D match, TRBD1 (6 bases). CDR3 length equals 13 residues. Germline values: CDR1 SNHLY, CDR2 FYNNEI. V lost 8 bases to trimming and J lost 4 bases, with 14 bases between them. The CDR3 nucleotides are TGTGCCAGCGGGTTGGGGGCCGGCACTGAAGCTTTCTTT. Translation gives CASGLGAGTEAFF.

J is TRBJ1-1 and V is TRBV6-5; 10 bases line up with TRBD1. Per germline, CDR1 MNHEY and CDR2 SVGAGI. The length of the CDR3 is 13 residues. The CDR3 loop is CASRGTGVSEAFF. Here the CDR3 DNA reads TGTGCTTCGAGAGGGACAGGGGTCTCTGAAGCTTTCTTT.

V gene TRBV30 combines with J gene TRBJ1-1; no clear D gene. Trimming stripped 0 bases from V and 6 bases from J, with 11 bases between. CDR1 and CDR2 from the germline V gene are GTSNPN and SVGIG (reference sequence). The CDR3 contains 13 residues. DNA for the CDR3: TGTGCCTGGAGTGTACAGACACTCCCTGAAGCTTTCTTT. This encodes CAWSVQTLPEAFF.

V and J are TRBV19 and TRBJ1-2, with a tentative D call TRBD1 (6 bases). The CDR3 totals 14 residues. The germline V gene encodes CDR1 LNHDA and CDR2 SQIVND (reference sequence). The V and J ends lost 4 bases and 7 bases respectively, with 16 bases between them. The CDR3 reads CASSTEIARGGYTF. CDR3 DNA: TGTGCCAGTAGTACAGAAATCGCCAGGGGTGGCTACACCTTC.

The gene calls are TRBV19 and TRBJ1-2; D is undetermined. Germline V gene lookup returns CDR1 LNHDA and CDR2 SQIVND (reference sequence). CDR3 size: 17 residues. Trimming left V 0 bases short and J 4 bases short, with 18 bases between. The CDR3 DNA follows: TGTGCCAGTAGTATAGAGATTTCGAGGGAACGATTCTATGGCTACACCTTC. As protein: CASSIEISRERFYGYTF.

CDR3 sequence (DNA): TGTGCCAGCAGCTTAGTGGGGGGGGGAACTGAAGCTTTCTTT. Its protein product is CASSLVGGGTEAFF. V and J are TRBV11-2 and TRBJ1-1; D is possibly TRBD1 (5 bases). There are 14 residues in the CDR3. CDR1 SGHAT and CDR2 FQNNGV come from the germline V gene. V lost 1 base and J 5 bases, leaving 11 bases between the germline ends.

This clone was recorded once. The CDR3 DNA is TGTGCCAGCAGACCGGACAGCGACTATGGCTACACCTTC. Translating it yields CASRPDSDYGYTF. This rearrangement joins TRBV12-3 or TRBV12-4 to TRBJ1-2, with a possible D match to TRBD1 (6 bases). V lost 6 bases, J lost 3 bases, and 11 bases lay in between. This CDR3 has 13 residues.

V gene TRBV7-7 combines with J gene TRBJ2-5; D might be TRBD2 (7 bases). This CDR3 region has 13 residues. Trimming took off 6 bases at V and 3 bases at J, with 11 bases between the two ends. Per the germline V gene, CDR1 is SSHAT and CDR2 is FNYEAQ (reference sequence). CDR3 in amino acids: CASSRGAEETQYF. As DNA, the CDR3 is TGTGCCAGCAGTCGGGGGGCCGAAGAGACCCAGTACTTC.

J is TRBJ1-3 and V is TRBV14; no reliable D call. The germline V and J ends were trimmed by 6 bases and 0 bases, with 15 bases remaining between them. The CDR3 consists of 16 residues. Germline values: CDR1 SGHDN, CDR2 FVKESK. CDR3: CASSRRVPSSGNTIYF. As DNA, the CDR3 is TGTGCCAGCAGTCGTCGGGTCCCATCCTCTGGAAACACCATATATTTT.

The CDR3 DNA reads TGTGCCAGCAGTCGGACTAGCGGGGGGGCCGGGTGGTGGAATGAGCAGTTCTTC. Protein product: CASSRTSGGAGWWNEQFF. The chain couples TRBV27 to TRBJ2-1; 15 nucleotides agree with TRBD2. V dropped 5 bases and J dropped 7; count of bases not matched to a gene: 12. The germline V gene encodes CDR1 MNHEY and CDR2 SMNVEV (reference sequence). CDR3 size: 18 residues.

The chain is built from TRBV6-6 and TRBJ1-3, with TRBD1 matching over 7 bases. With V trimmed by 6 bases and J by 2 bases, 4 bases remained unmatched. The CDR3 has 14 residues. Germline assignment: CDR1 MNHNY and CDR2 SVGAGI (reference sequence). In DNA, the CDR3 is TGTGCCAGCAGCCCAGGGGGAGCTGGAAACACCATATATTTT. This translates into CASSPGGAGNTIYF.

The V gene is TRBV11-3, the J gene TRBJ2-3, with 8 nucleotides matching TRBD1. Germline loops: CDR1 SGHNT, CDR2 YENEEA. After removal of 6 bases from V and 5 bases from J, the junction contained 7 bases not matched to a gene. This CDR3 region has 14 residues. CDR3 sequence: CASRQTGEEDTQYF. The DNA of the CDR3 is TGTGCCAGCAGGCAGACAGGGGAGGAAGATACGCAGTATTTT.

The CDR3 loop is CASSYSAGNNQPQHF. CDR3 coding DNA: TGTGCCAGCAGTTACTCCGCGGGGAACAATCAGCCCCAGCATTTT. J is TRBJ1-5 and V is TRBV6-5; no definite D call. Trimming removed 0 bases at V and 3 bases at J, with 9 bases between. The CDR3 loop spans 15 amino acids. Germline V gene data show CDR1 as MNHEY and CDR2 as SVGAGI.

The V gene is TRBV18, the J gene TRBJ1-1; no definite D call. Germline CDR1 reads KGHSH; CDR2 reads LQKENI. V was pared by 4 bases and J by 5 bases, with 17 bases between. This CDR3 region has 15 residues. The CDR3 bases are TGTGCCAGCTCACGAGAATCAGGATCTCGGACTGAAGCTTTCTTT. Encoded protein: CASSRESGSRTEAFF.

The chain carries TRBV19 and TRBJ1-3; perhaps TRBD1 as D (5 bases). This CDR3 has 15 residues. The V gene's germline CDR1 is LNHDA and CDR2 SQIVND (reference sequence). The V end was cut by 3 bases, the J end by 0 bases, with 9 bases between. CDR3 DNA: TGTGCCAGTAGTATGACAGCGTCCTCTGGAAACACCATATATTTT. Translated: CASSMTASSGNTIYF.

This clone was counted a single time. The V and J genes are TRBV5-4 and TRBJ2-2; 9 nucleotides match TRBD1. The germline gives CDR1 SGHNT, CDR2 YYREEE (reference sequence). The CDR3 totals 15 residues. The J segment lost 4 bases and the V segment lost 3 bases, leaving 4 bases of the junction unmatched. This chain's CDR3 is CASSSGTGITGELFF. The DNA of the CDR3 is TGTGCCAGCAGCTCCGGGACAGGGATCACCGGGGAGCTGTTTTTT.

This clone has just one count. The CDR3 here is CASSPGGGFATNEKLFF. The DNA for the CDR3 is TGTGCCAGCAGCCCAGGCGGGGGGTTTGCAACTAATGAAAAACTGTTTTTT. The V call is TRBV5-4, the J call TRBJ1-4; a possible D gene is TRBD1 (5 bases). The CDR3 is 17 residues long. Between the trimmed V and J ends, which lost 4 bases and 0 bases, there was a span of 16 bases. Germline CDR1 is SGHNT and CDR2 is YYREEE (reference sequence).

This sequence joins TRBV11-2 and TRBJ2-5, with 12 bases matching TRBD1. Trimming at V came to 5 bases and at J to 7 bases, leaving 8 bases not matched to a gene. Germline CDR1 is SGHAT and CDR2 is FQNNGV. CDR3 length equals 15 residues. CDR3 coding DNA: TGTGCCAGCAGCACCGGGACAGGGGGCGGAGGGACCCAGTACTTC. Translating it yields CASSTGTGGGGTQYF. The whole variable domain, filled in from reference TRBV11-2 and TRBJ2-5, reads EAGVAQSPRYKIIEKRQSVAFWCNPISGHATLYWYQQILGQGPKLLIQFQNNGVVDDSQLPKDRFSAERLKGVDSTLKIQPAKLEDSAVYLCASSTGTGGGGTQYFGPGTRLLVL.

The chain uses TRBV19 and TRBJ1-5; D call uncertain. The germline gives CDR1 LNHDA, CDR2 SQIVND (reference sequence). The CDR3 consists of 13 residues. Trimming left V 0 bases short and J 6 bases short, with 6 bases between. CDR3: CASSIDPGQPQHF. The DNA of the CDR3 is TGTGCCAGTAGTATAGATCCGGGTCAGCCCCAGCATTTT. Combining the CDR3 with reference TRBV19 and TRBJ1-5 gives the whole variable domain DGGITQSPKYLFRKEGQNVTLSCEQNLNHDAMYWYRQDPGQGLRLIYYSQIVNDFQKGDIAEGYSVSREKKESFPLTVTSAQKNPTAFYLCASSIDPGQPQHFGDGTRLSIL.

The chain carries TRBV4-2 and TRBJ1-2; no clear D gene. The CDR3 contains 15 residues. Germline-derived CDR1 and CDR2 are LGHNA and YNFKEQ. With 1 base removed from V and 5 bases from J, the gap between germline ends came to 14 bases. CDR3 residues: CASSQGTEGIYGYTF. CDR3 bases: TGTGCCAGCAGCCAAGGAACGGAGGGAATTTATGGCTACACCTTC.

V is TRBV6-1 and J is TRBJ1-2; D gene unclear. The V and J ends lost 3 bases and 4 bases respectively, with 12 bases between them. The CDR3 covers 14 residues. Germline values: CDR1 MNHNS, CDR2 SASEGT. CDR3 sequence (DNA): TGTGCCAGCAGTGATCACGGTCTCTCCTATGGCTACACCTTC. As protein: CASSDHGLSYGYTF.

The chain joins TRBV6-4 to TRBJ1-1; a weak D match, TRBD1 (5 bases). Per germline, CDR1 MRHNA and CDR2 SNTAGT. Trimming left V 6 bases short and J 0 bases short, with 11 bases between. The CDR3 runs to 14 residues. CDR3 residues: CASRSGVLNTEAFF. In nucleotides, the CDR3 is TGTGCCAGCAGATCGGGGGTCCTGAACACTGAAGCTTTCTTT.

The chain carries TRBV7-9 and TRBJ1-2, with 11 positions matching TRBD1. The CDR3 loop spans 14 amino acids. V gave up 5 bases and J gave up 4 bases; unmatched junction bases: 3. Germline CDR1 is SEHNR and CDR2 is FQNEAQ (reference sequence). Here the CDR3 reads CASSRTGGSYGYTF. CDR3 bases: TGTGCCAGCAGCAGGACAGGGGGCTCCTATGGCTACACCTTC.

This clone was counted only a few times. The chain carries TRBV10-3 and TRBJ2-1; 13 bases agree with TRBD2. CDR1 and CDR2 (germline): ENHRY, SYGVKD. J was trimmed by 8 bases and V by 7 bases; bases with no gene match: 2. This CDR3 has 13 amino acids. CDR3 sequence (DNA): TGTGCCATCAAACTAGCGGGGGGGGATGAGCAGTTCTTC. Translated, it gives CAIKLAGGDEQFF.

This rearrangement joins TRBV6-6 to TRBJ2-3; 7 bases are shared with TRBD1. In germline, CDR1 is MNHNY, CDR2 SVGAGI (reference sequence). The CDR3 has 16 amino acids. V shed 0 bases, J shed 3 bases, and the junction held 6 bases outside the gene matches. The CDR3 DNA follows: TGTGCCAGCAGTTACTCGAAGGGGGCCTTGACAGATACGCAGTATTTT. This translates into CASSYSKGALTDTQYF.

Only one count was recorded for this clone. The J gene is TRBJ1-2, the V gene TRBV19, with TRBD1 matching 10 bases. Germline V lookup: CDR1 LNHDA, CDR2 SQIVND (reference sequence). V was pared by 4 bases and J by 4 bases, with 6 bases of the junction left unmatched. This CDR3 region has 15 residues. The CDR3 sequence: CASSRGQGLAYGYTF. DNA of the CDR3: TGTGCCAGTAGTAGGGGACAGGGGTTGGCCTATGGCTACACCTTC.

The rearrangement joins TRBV6-5 to TRBJ2-2, with 7 bases fitting TRBD1. Trimming at V came to 5 bases and at J to 7 bases, leaving 10 bases not matched to a gene. CDR3 length equals 15 residues. Germline V gene lookup returns CDR1 MNHEY and CDR2 SVGAGI. The CDR3, as DNA: TGTGCCAGCAGTCACGACAGGGTTCGGGGCGGGGAGCTGTTTTTT. Amino acid sequence: CASSHDRVRGGELFF.

The chain joins TRBV7-9 to TRBJ1-4, with no clear D. CDR1 and CDR2 from the germline V gene are SEHNR and FQNEAQ (reference sequence). The V gene lost 4 bases and the J gene lost 3 bases, with 18 bases spanning the gap. The CDR3 covers 17 residues. The CDR3 reads CASSYVRTQGANEKLFF. The CDR3, as DNA: TGTGCCAGCAGCTACGTGCGGACTCAAGGAGCTAATGAAAAACTGTTTTTT.

V is TRBV11-2 and J is TRBJ2-1, with 9 bases aligning to TRBD2. This CDR3 is built from 15 residues. Trimming at V came to 4 bases and at J to 5 bases, leaving 6 bases not matched to a gene. Germline values: CDR1 SGHAT, CDR2 FQNNGV. As DNA, the CDR3 is TGTGCCAGCAGCTCGCGGGGGGGTGCGGACAATGAGCAGTTCTTC. Residues: CASSSRGGADNEQFF. Drawing the rest from reference TRBV11-2 and TRBJ2-1, the complete variable domain is EAGVAQSPRYKIIEKRQSVAFWCNPISGHATLYWYQQILGQGPKLLIQFQNNGVVDDSQLPKDRFSAERLKGVDSTLKIQPAKLEDSAVYLCASSSRGGADNEQFFGPGTRLTVL.